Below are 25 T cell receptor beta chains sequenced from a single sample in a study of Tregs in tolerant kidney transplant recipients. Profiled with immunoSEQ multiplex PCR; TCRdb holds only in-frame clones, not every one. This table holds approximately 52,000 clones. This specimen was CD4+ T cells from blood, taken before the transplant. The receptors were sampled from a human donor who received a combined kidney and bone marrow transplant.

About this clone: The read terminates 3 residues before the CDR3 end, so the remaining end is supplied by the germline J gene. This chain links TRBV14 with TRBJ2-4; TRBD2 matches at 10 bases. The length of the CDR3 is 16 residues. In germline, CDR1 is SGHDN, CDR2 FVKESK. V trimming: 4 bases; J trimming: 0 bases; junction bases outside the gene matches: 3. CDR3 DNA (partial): TGTGCCAGCAGCCCACTAGCGGGGAGAGCCAAAAACATT. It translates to CASSPLAGRAKNI. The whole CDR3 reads CASSPLAGRAKNIQYF.

This chain's CDR3 is CASSEGQTYTDTQYF. Incomplete CDR3 DNA: TGCGCCAGCAGTGAGGGACAGACCTATACAGATACG. This chain uses TRBV10-1 with TRBJ2-3; D is possibly TRBD1 (6 bases). The CDR3 end is not reached by the read, which stops 3 residues before it; the germline J gene fills it in. The germline V gene encodes CDR1 WNHNN and CDR2 SYGVQD (reference sequence). V dropped 2 bases and J dropped 3 bases, with 12 bases sitting between them. The CDR3 loop spans 15 amino acids.

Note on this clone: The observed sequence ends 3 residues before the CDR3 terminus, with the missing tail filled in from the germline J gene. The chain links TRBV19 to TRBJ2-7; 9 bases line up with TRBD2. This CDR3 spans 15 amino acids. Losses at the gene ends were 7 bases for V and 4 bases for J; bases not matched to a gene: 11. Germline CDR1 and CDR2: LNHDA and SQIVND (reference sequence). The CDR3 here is CASKDSGSAIYEQYF. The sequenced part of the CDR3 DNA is TGTGCCAGTAAGGATAGCGGGAGCGCAATTTACGAG.

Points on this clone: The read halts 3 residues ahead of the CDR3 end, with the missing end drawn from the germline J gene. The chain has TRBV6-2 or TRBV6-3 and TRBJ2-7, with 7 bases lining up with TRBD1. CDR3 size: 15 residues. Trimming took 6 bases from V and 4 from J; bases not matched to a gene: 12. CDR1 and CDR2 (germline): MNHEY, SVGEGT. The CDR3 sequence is CASRQPSGQLYEQYF. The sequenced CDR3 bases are TGTGCCAGCAGACAACCCTCGGGACAGCTATACGAG.

The CDR3 loop is CASSKAQGAWDTQYF. The CDR3 bases that were read are TGTGCCAGCAGCAAGGCGCAGGGGGCTTGGGATACG. The chain couples TRBV7-6 to TRBJ2-3, with 8 bases aligning to TRBD1. The CDR3 extends 3 residues past the end of the read, so its final part is completed from the germline J gene. J lost 6 bases, V lost 5 bases, and 10 bases had no gene match. Germline CDR1 SGHVS, CDR2 FNYEAQ. This CDR3 spans 15 amino acids.

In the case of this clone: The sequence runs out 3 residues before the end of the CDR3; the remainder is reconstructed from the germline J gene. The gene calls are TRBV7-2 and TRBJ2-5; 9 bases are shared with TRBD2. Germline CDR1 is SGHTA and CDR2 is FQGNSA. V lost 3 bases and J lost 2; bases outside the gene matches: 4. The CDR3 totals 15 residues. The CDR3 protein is CASSLEAGGQETQYF. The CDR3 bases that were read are TGTGCCAGCAGCTTGGAAGCGGGAGGACAAGAGACC.

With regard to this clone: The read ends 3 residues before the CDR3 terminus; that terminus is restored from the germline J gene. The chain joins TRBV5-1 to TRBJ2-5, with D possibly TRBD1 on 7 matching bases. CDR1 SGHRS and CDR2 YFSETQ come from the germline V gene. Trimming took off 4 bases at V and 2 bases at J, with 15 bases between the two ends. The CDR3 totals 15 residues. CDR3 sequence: CASSNGGQLQETQYF. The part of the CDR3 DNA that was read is TGCGCCAGCAGCAACGGGGGACAGCTACAAGAGACC.

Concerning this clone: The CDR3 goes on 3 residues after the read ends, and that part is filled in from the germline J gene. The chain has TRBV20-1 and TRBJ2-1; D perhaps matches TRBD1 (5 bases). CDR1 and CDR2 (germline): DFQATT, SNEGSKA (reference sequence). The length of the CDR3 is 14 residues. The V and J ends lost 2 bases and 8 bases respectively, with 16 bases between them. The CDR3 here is CSARTFQGTYEQFF. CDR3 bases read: TGCAGTGCTAGAACATTCCAGGGAACTTATGAG.

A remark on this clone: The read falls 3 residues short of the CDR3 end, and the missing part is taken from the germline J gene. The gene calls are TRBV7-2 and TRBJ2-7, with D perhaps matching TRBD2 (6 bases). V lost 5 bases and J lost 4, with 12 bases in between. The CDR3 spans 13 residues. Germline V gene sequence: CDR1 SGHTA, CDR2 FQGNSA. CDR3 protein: CASSPGGLYEQYF. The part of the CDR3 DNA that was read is TGTGCCAGCAGCCCTGGGGGGTTGTACGAG.

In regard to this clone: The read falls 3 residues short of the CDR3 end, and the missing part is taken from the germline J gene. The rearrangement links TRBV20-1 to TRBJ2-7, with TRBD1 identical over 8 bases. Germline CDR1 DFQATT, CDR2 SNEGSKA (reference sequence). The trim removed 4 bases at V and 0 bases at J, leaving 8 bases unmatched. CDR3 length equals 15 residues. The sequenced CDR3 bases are TGCAGTGCTACCTTGGGGACAGGAGTCTCCTACGAG. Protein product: CSATLGTGVSYE. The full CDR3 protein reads CSATLGTGVSYEQYF.

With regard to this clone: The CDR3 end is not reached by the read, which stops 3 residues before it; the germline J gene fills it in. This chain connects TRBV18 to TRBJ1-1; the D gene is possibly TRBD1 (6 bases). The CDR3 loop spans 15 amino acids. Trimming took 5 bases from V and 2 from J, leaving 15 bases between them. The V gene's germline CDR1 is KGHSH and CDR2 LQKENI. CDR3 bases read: TGTGCCAGCTCAGCCCACAGGGACGGTAACACTGAA. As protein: CASSAHRDGNTE. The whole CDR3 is CASSAHRDGNTEAFF.

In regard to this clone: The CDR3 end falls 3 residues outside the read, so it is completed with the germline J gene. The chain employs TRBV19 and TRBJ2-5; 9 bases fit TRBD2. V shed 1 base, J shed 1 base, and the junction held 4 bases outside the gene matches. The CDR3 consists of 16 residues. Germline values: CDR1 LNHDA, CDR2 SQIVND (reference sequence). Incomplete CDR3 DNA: TGTGCCAGTAGTATAGTGGCTAGCGGGGCCCAAGAGACC. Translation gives CASSIVASGAQET. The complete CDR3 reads CASSIVASGAQETQYF.

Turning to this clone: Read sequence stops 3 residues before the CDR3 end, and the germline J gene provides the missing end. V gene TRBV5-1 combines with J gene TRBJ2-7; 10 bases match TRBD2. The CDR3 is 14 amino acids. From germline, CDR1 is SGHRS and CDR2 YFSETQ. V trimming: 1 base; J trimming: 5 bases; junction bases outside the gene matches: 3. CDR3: CASSLQRGGDEQYF. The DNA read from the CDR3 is TGCGCCAGCAGCTTGCAGCGGGGGGGGGACGAG.

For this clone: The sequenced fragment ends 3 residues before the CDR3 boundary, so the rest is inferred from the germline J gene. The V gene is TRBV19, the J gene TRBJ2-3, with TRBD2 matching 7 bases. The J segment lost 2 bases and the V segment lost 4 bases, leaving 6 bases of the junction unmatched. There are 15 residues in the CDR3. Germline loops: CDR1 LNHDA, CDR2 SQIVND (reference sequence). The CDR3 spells CASSNLADFTDTQYF. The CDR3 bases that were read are TGTGCCAGTAGTAACCTAGCGGATTTCACAGATACG.

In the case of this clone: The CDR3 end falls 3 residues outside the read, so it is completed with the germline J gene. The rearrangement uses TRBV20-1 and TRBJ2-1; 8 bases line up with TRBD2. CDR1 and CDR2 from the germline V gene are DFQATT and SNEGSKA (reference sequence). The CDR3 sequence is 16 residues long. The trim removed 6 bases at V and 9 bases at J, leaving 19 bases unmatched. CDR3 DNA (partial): TGCAGTGCCCCCGGAGTAGCGGGACCAGTTCATGGTGAG. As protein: CSAPGVAGPVHGE. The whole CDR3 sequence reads CSAPGVAGPVHGEQFF.

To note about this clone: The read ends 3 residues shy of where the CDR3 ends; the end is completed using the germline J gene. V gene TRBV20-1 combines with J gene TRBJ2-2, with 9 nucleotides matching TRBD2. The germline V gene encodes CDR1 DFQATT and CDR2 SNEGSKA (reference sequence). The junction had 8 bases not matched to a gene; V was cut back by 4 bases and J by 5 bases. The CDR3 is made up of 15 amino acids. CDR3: CSAMGSGSYTGELFF. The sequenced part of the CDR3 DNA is TGCAGTGCTATGGGTAGCGGGAGTTATACCGGGGAG.

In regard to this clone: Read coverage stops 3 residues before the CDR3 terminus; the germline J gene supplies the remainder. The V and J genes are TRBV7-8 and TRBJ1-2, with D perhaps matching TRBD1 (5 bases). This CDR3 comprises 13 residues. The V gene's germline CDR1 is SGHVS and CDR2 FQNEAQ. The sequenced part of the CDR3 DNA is TGTGCCAGCAGCTTAAATCAGGGCCGGAGC. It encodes CASSLNQGRS. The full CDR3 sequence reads CASSLNQGRSYTF.

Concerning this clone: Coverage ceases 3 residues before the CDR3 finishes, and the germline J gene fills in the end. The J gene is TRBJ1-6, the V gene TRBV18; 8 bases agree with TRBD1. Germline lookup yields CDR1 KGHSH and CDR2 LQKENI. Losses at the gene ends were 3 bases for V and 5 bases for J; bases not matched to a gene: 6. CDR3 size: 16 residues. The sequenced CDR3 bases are TGTGCCAGCTCACCTTCGACAGGGGCTAATAATTCACCC. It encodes CASSPSTGANNSP. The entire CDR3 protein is CASSPSTGANNSPLHF.

The part of the CDR3 DNA that was read is TGTGCCAGCAGCTTAGTGGCCGGGGGGAGCTCCTACGAG. Its translation: CASSLVAGGSSYE. The CDR3 in full is CASSLVAGGSSYEQYF. V usage is TRBV7-6 and J usage is TRBJ2-7; 7 nucleotides agree with TRBD2. The CDR3 extends 3 residues past the end of the read, so its final part is completed from the germline J gene. The J segment lost 0 bases and the V segment lost 1 base, leaving 6 bases of the junction unmatched. Germline assignment: CDR1 SGHVS and CDR2 FNYEAQ. The CDR3 consists of 16 residues.

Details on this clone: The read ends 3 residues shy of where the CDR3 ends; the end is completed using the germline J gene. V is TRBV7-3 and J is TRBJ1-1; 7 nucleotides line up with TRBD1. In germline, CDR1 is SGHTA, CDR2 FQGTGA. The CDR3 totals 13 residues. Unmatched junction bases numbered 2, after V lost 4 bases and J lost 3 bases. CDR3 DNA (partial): TGTGCCAGCAGCTCTGACAGGGACACTGAA. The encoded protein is CASSSDRDTE. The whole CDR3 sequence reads CASSSDRDTEAFF. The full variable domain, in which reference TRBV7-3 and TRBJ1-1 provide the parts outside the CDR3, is GAGVSQTPSNKVTEKGKYVELRCDPISGHTALYWYRQSLGQGPEFLIYFQGTGAADDSGLPNDRFFAVRPEGSVSTLKIQRTERGDSAVYLCASSSDRDTEAFFGQGTRLTVV.

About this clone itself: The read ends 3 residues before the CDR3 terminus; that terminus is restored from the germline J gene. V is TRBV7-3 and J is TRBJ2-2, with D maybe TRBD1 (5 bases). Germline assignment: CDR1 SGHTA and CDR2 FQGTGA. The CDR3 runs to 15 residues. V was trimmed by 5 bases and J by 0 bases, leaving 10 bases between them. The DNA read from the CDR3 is TGTGCCAGCAGCCCACAGGCCGCGAACACCGGGGAG. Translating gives CASSPQAANTGE. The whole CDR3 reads CASSPQAANTGELFF.

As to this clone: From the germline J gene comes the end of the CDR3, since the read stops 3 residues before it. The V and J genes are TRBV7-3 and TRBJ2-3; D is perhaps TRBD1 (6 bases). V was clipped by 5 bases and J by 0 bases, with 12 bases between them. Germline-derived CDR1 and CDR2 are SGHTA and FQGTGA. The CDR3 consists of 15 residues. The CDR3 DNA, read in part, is TGTGCCAGCAGCCCACAGGGTCAAAGCACAGATACG. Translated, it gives CASSPQGQSTDT. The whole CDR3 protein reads CASSPQGQSTDTQYF.

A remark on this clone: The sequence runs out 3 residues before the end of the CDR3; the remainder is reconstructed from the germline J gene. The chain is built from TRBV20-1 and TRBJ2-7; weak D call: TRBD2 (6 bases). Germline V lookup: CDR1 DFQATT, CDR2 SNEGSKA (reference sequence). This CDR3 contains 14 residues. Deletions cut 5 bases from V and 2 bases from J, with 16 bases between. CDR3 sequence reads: CSAYRSGVTYEQYF. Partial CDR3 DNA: TGCAGTGCTTACCGTAGCGGAGTGACCTACGAG.

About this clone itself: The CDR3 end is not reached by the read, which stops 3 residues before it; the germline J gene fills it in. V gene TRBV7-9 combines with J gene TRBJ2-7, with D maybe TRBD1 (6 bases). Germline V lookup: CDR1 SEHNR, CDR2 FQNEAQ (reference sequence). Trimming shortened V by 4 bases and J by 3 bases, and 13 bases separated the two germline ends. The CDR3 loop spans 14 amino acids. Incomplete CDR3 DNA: TGTGCCAGCAGCTCACCGACAGGACACTACGAG. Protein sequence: CASSSPTGHYE. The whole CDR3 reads CASSSPTGHYEQYF. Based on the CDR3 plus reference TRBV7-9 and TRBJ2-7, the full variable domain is DTGVSQNPRHKITKRGQNVTFRCDPISEHNRLYWYRQTLGQGPEFLTYFQNEAQLEKSRLLSDRFSAERPKGSFSTLEIQRTEQGDSAMYLCASSSPTGHYEQYFGPGTRLTVT.

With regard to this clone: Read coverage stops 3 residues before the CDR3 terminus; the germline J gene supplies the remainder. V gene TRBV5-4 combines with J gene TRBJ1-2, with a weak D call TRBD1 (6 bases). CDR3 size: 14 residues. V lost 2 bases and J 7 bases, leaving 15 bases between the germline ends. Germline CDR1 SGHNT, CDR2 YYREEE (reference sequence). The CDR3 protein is CASSFEGVGGGYTF. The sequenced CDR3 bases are TGTGCCAGCAGCTTCGAAGGGGTAGGGGGTGGC.